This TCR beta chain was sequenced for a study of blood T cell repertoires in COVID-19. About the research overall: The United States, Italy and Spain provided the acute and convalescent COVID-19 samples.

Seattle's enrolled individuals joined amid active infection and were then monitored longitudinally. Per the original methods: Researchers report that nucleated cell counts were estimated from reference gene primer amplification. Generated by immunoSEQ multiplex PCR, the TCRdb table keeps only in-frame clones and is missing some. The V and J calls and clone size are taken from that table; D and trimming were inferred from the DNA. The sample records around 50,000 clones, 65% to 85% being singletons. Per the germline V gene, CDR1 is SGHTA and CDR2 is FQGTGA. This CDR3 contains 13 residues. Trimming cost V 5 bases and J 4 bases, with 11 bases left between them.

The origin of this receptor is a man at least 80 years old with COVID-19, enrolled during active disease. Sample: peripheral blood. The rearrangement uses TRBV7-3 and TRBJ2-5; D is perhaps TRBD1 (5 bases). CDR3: CASSPDSGETQYF. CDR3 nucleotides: TGTGCCAGCAGCCCAGACAGTGGAGAGACCCAGTACTTC.